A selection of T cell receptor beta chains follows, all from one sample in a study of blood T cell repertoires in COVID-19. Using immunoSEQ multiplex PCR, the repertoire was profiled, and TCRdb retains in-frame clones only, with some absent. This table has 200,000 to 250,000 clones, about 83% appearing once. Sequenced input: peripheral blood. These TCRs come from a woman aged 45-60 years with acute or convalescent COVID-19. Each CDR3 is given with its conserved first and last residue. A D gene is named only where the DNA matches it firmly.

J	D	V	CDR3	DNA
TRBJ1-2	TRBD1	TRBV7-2	CASSSTGGSYGYTF	TGTGCCAGCAGCTCTACAGGGGGAAGCTATGGCTACACCTTC
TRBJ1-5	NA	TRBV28	CASDRIQGHQPQHF	TGTGCCAGCGATAGGATACAGGGTCATCAGCCCCAGCATTTT
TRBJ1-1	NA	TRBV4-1	CASSQGENTNTEAFF	TGCGCCAGCAGCCAAGGAGAGAATACGAACACTGAAGCTTTCTTT
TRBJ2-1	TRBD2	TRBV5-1	CASRSRGGLADYNEQFF	TGCGCCAGCAGGTCAAGGGGGGGACTAGCGGATTACAATGAGCAGTTCTTC
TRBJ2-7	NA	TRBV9	CASSVSWTTMDEQYF	TGTGCCAGCAGCGTATCGTGGACAACGATGGACGAGCAGTACTTC
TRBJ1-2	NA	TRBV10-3	CAISEWGGGYTF	TGTGCCATCAGTGAATGGGGGGGTGGCTACACCTTC
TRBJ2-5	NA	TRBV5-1	CASSPGEAKETQYF	TGCGCCAGCAGCCCCGGTGAGGCCAAAGAGACCCAGTACTTC
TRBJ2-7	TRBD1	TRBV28	CASSYPTGGSYEQYF	TGTGCCAGCAGTTACCCGACAGGGGGCTCCTACGAGCAGTACTTC
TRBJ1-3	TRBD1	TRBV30	CAWSVPHRGDGNTIYF	TGTGCCTGGAGTGTACCCCACAGGGGGGACGGAAACACCATATATTTT
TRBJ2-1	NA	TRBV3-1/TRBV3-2	CASSPIPQGGTNEQFF	TGTGCCAGCAGCCCTATTCCGCAGGGAGGCACCAATGAGCAGTTCTTC
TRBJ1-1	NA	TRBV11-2	CASSLVRDTEAFF	TGTGCCAGCAGCTTAGTGCGGGACACTGAAGCTTTCTTT